This T cell receptor beta chain was obtained from a study of blood T cell repertoires in COVID-19. Sequenced by immunoSEQ multiplex PCR; TCRdb stores in-frame clones only, minus some. In the table there are more than 150,000 clones, around 83% of which are singletons. V lost 2 bases, J lost 0 bases, and 5 bases stayed unmatched. The V gene's germline CDR1 is SGHRS and CDR2 YFSETQ. The CDR3 runs to 15 residues. The sequence was collected from a man aged 65 to 85 who had recovered from COVID-19. Sequencing input: peripheral blood. This sequence joins TRBV5-1 and TRBJ2-7; TRBD1 matches 7 bases. CDR3 amino acids: CASSFKGQLSYEQYF. The CDR3 region has the DNA TGCGCCAGCAGCTTCAAGGGACAGCTCTCCTACGAGCAGTACTTC.